The 26 T cell receptor beta chains given below trace back to one sample, sequenced in a study of control samples from healthy donors and cancer patients. Profiled with immunoSEQ multiplex PCR; TCRdb holds only in-frame clones, not every one. The sample has 120,000 or so clones, less than 95% seen once; the top ten hold roughly 4%. The sample was blood. The receptors shown here come from a man younger than 40 in good health.

The chain links TRBV6-2 or TRBV6-3 to TRBJ2-7; 8 bases agree with TRBD2. Germline assignment: CDR1 MNHEY and CDR2 SVGEGT. This CDR3 has 15 amino acids. V gave up 5 bases and J gave up 5 bases; unmatched junction bases: 11. The CDR3: CASSPTGTRLHEQYF. As DNA, the CDR3 is TGTGCCAGCAGTCCGACCGGGACTAGGCTGCACGAGCAGTACTTC.

The V gene is TRBV19, the J gene TRBJ2-7; 11 nucleotides agree with TRBD2. The V segment lost 5 bases and the J segment 2 bases; nucleotides outside the gene matches: 8. The CDR3 is 16 amino acids. Germline V gene lookup returns CDR1 LNHDA and CDR2 SQIVND (reference sequence). This CDR3 is CASSLGGTSGAYEQYF. CDR3 sequence (DNA): TGTGCCAGTAGTTTGGGGGGGACTAGCGGCGCCTACGAGCAGTACTTC.

The chain carries TRBV30 and TRBJ1-1; no clear D gene. Germline V gives CDR1 GTSNPN, CDR2 SVGIG (reference sequence). V lost 5 bases to trimming and J lost 0 bases, with 16 bases between them. This CDR3 is built from 15 residues. The CDR3 coding sequence is TGTGCCTGGGACCCGCGGGGAGGTGTGAACACTGAAGCTTTCTTT. Translated: CAWDPRGGVNTEAFF.

The chain employs TRBV5-1 and TRBJ2-2; D not certain. This CDR3 spans 14 amino acids. Germline V gene sequence: CDR1 SGHRS, CDR2 YFSETQ. Trimming shortened V by 7 bases and J by 2 bases, and 12 bases separated the two germline ends. The CDR3 DNA is TGCGCCAGCGGTCTGGGGATAAACACCGGGGAGCTGTTTTTT. Translation: CASGLGINTGELFF. The full variable domain, with the rest looked up from reference TRBV5-1 and TRBJ2-2, is KAGVTQTPRYLIKTRGQQVTLSCSPISGHRSVSWYQQTPGQGLQFLFEYFSETQRNKGNFPGRFSGRQFSNSRSEMNVSTLELGDSALYLCASGLGINTGELFFGEGSRLTVL.

The chain is built from TRBV29-1 and TRBJ1-2, with D possibly matching TRBD1 (5 bases). With 2 bases removed from V and 2 bases from J, the gap between germline ends came to 6 bases. The CDR3 extends over 12 amino acids. The germline V gene encodes CDR1 SQVTM and CDR2 ANQGSEA. This CDR3 reads CSVEKGNYGYTF. The CDR3 nucleotides read TGCAGCGTTGAAAAGGGGAACTATGGCTACACCTTC.

The CDR3 nucleotides are TGTGCCAGCAGCGATTGGACAGGCTCTGGAAACACCATATATTTT. Its protein is CASSDWTGSGNTIYF. The rearrangement uses TRBV3-1 (or the pseudogene TRBV3-2) and TRBJ1-3; 7 bases align to TRBD1. CDR3 length equals 15 residues. Per germline, CDR1 LGHDT and CDR2 YNNKEL (reference sequence). V lost 5 bases and J lost 0; bases outside the gene matches: 4.

Note on this clone: Relative to the germline gene, one junction end is altered; a read error may explain this. The chain carries TRBV9 and TRBJ2-3; TRBD2 matches at 8 bases. CDR3 length: 17 residues. CDR1 and CDR2 from the germline V gene are SGDLS and YYNGEE. CDR3 sequence (DNA): TGTGCCAGCAGCGTAGGGGTTAGCGGGGCCGGTGAAGATGCGCAGTATTTT. This gives the protein CASSVGVSGAGEDAQYF.

This chain joins TRBV6-6 and TRBJ2-3; perhaps TRBD1 as D (5 bases). Germline values: CDR1 MNHNY, CDR2 SVGAGI (reference sequence). The CDR3 is 16 amino acids. Trimming stripped 2 bases from V and 0 bases from J, with 12 bases between. CDR3 residues: CASSYPRTISTDTQYF. In nucleotides, the CDR3 is TGTGCCAGCAGTTACCCCCGGACAATAAGCACAGATACGCAGTATTTT.

This chain joins TRBV2 and TRBJ1-5; weak D call: TRBD1 (6 bases). There are 15 residues in the CDR3. Germline CDR1 and CDR2: SNHLY and FYNNEI. V was shortened by 5 bases and J by 3 bases, with 14 bases between the two germline ends. DNA for the CDR3: TGTGCCAGCAGTTTACAGGGACCCTCCAATCAGCCCCAGCATTTT. This codes for CASSLQGPSNQPQHF.

This chain connects TRBV7-9 to TRBJ2-7; no definite D call. V shed 0 bases and J shed 6 bases, with 12 bases lying between them. The CDR3 is made up of 14 amino acids. Germline assignment: CDR1 SEHNR and CDR2 FQNEAQ (reference sequence). CDR3 region: CASSLAWLGSEQYF. The CDR3 DNA follows: TGTGCCAGCAGCTTAGCGTGGTTAGGCTCCGAGCAGTACTTC.

The V gene is TRBV27, the J gene TRBJ2-3; TRBD2 might be the D (6 bases). The CDR3 consists of 18 residues. V lost 5 bases, J lost 2 bases, and 23 bases lay in between. Germline CDR1 and CDR2: MNHEY and SMNVEV (reference sequence). In nucleotides, the CDR3 is TGTGCCAGCAGTCCCGGCCCATTCTCGTGGGGGGACACAGATACGCAGTATTTT. Translation gives CASSPGPFSWGDTDTQYF.

The CDR3 nucleotides read TGCGCCAGCAGCTGGATGTCACAGGCCCCTAATGAAAAACTGTTTTTT. This sequence encodes CASSWMSQAPNEKLFF. The chain recombines TRBV5-1 with TRBJ1-4, with a possible D match to TRBD1 (5 bases). V lost 3 bases and J lost 3, with 15 bases in between. The CDR3 has 16 amino acids. Germline V lookup: CDR1 SGHRS, CDR2 YFSETQ.

A single count supports this clone. J is TRBJ2-5 and V is TRBV9, with a tentative D call TRBD2 (6 bases). This CDR3 contains 17 residues. V lost 6 bases and J 2 bases, leaving 23 bases between the germline ends. The V gene's germline CDR1 is SGDLS and CDR2 YYNGEE. The DNA for the CDR3 is TGTGCCAGCACCCGTTACGGAACTAGCCAGTCTCAAGAGACCCAGTACTTC. As protein: CASTRYGTSQSQETQYF.

This chain joins TRBV7-9 and TRBJ1-5, with TRBD1 as a possible D gene (5 bases). Germline V CDR1 and CDR2: SEHNR, FQNEAQ (reference sequence). Trimming left V 5 bases short and J 1 base short, with 12 bases between. The CDR3 consists of 15 residues. The CDR3 bases are TGTGCCAGCAGCCCCCGGCAGGGCAGCAATCAGCCCCAGCATTTT. Protein sequence: CASSPRQGSNQPQHF.

The chain has TRBV6-1 and TRBJ2-4, with TRBD1 as a possible D gene (5 bases). The ends were cut back, 3 bases at V and 4 bases at J, with 13 bases in the middle. The germline V gene has CDR1 MNHNS and CDR2 SASEGT. CDR3 size: 15 residues. In DNA, the CDR3 is TGTGCCAGCAGTGATCTTAGCAGGGTGAAAAACATTCAGTACTTC. Residues: CASSDLSRVKNIQYF.

The rearrangement joins TRBV6-2 or TRBV6-3 to TRBJ2-7; weak D call: TRBD2 (7 bases). Trimming stripped 2 bases from V and 3 bases from J, with 11 bases between. This CDR3 has 14 amino acids. Germline-derived CDR1 and CDR2 are MNHEY and SVGEGT. The CDR3 region is CASSYGGGGYEQYF. The DNA for the CDR3 is TGTGCCAGCAGTTACGGGGGGGGCGGCTACGAGCAGTACTTC.

This clone was observed a single time. The rearrangement uses TRBV7-8 and TRBJ2-5, with 12 bases aligning to TRBD1. Looked up from germline, CDR1 is SGHVS and CDR2 is FQNEAQ. V lost 5 bases to trimming and J lost 5 bases; unmatched junction nucleotides: 9. The CDR3 is 16 residues long. For the CDR3, the DNA is TGTGCCAGCAGCCCCACCGGGACAGGGGGCGGTGAGACCCAGTACTTC. This sequence encodes CASSPTGTGGGETQYF.

The chain uses TRBV6-5 and TRBJ1-6; no definite D call. The ends were cut back, 6 bases at V and 14 bases at J, with 14 bases in the middle. This CDR3 contains 12 residues. CDR1 and CDR2 (germline): MNHEY, SVGAGI. The CDR3 spells CASRQESGTLHF. The CDR3 bases are TGTGCCAGCAGGCAAGAATCAGGAACCCTCCACTTT.

This clone was detected only once. The V gene is TRBV7-3, the J gene TRBJ2-5; perhaps TRBD2 as D (6 bases). The V end lost 3 bases, the J end lost 5 bases, and 16 bases lay between the germline ends. The CDR3 runs to 15 residues. Germline values: CDR1 SGHTA, CDR2 FQGTGA. The CDR3 bases are TGTGCCAGCAGCTTGGGGGAGGCCGTCTCTGAGACCCAGTACTTC. It specifies CASSLGEAVSETQYF.

V and J are TRBV5-1 and TRBJ1-5; the match to TRBD1 covers 7 bases. The CDR3 contains 15 residues. Germline CDR1 SGHRS, CDR2 YFSETQ. The V and J ends lost 0 bases and 4 bases, in that order; junction bases with no gene match: 4. In DNA form, the CDR3 reads TGCGCCAGCAGCTTGGCCGGACAGGAGAATCAGCCCCAGCATTTT. The encoded protein is CASSLAGQENQPQHF.

The chain links TRBV7-8 to TRBJ1-2; D remains ambiguous. V was clipped by 1 base and J by 1 base, with 16 bases between them. The CDR3 length is 17 residues. Germline CDR1 is SGHVS and CDR2 is FQNEAQ. This chain's CDR3 is CASSLERWSNFNYGYTF. The CDR3 coding sequence is TGTGCCAGCAGCTTAGAACGGTGGTCGAACTTTAACTATGGCTACACCTTC.

This chain connects TRBV7-9 to TRBJ2-1; unclear D gene. The CDR3 consists of 11 residues. V lost 5 bases and J 10 bases, leaving 9 bases between the germline ends. The germline V gene encodes CDR1 SEHNR and CDR2 FQNEAQ (reference sequence). The CDR3 region is CASSDDWEQFF. Here the CDR3 DNA reads TGTGCCAGCAGCGACGACTGGGAGCAGTTCTTC.

V is TRBV6-2 or TRBV6-3 and J is TRBJ1-1; D is unresolved. Between the trimmed V and J ends, which lost 6 bases and 1 base, there was a span of 9 bases. CDR3 length equals 13 residues. Per the germline V gene, CDR1 is MNHEY and CDR2 is SVGEGT. As DNA, the CDR3 is TGTGCCAGCAGCCGGACGGAGAACACTGAAGCTTTCTTT. Protein product: CASSRTENTEAFF.

This sequence joins TRBV6-6 and TRBJ2-5; 12 positions agree with TRBD2. The CDR3 runs 14 residues. The germline CDR1 and CDR2 sequences are MNHNY and SVGAGI (reference sequence). V was pared by 5 bases and J by 5 bases, with 3 bases of the junction left unmatched. CDR3: CASSLAGGDETQYF. CDR3 DNA sequence: TGTGCCAGCAGTCTAGCGGGGGGGGATGAGACCCAGTACTTC.

The chain combines TRBV4-1 with TRBJ2-5; D unresolved. This CDR3 has 17 amino acids. V lost 0 bases, J lost 2 bases, and 16 bases lay in between. Per germline, CDR1 MGHRA and CDR2 YSYEKL. The CDR3 reads CASSQESGLHTQETQYF. As DNA, the CDR3 is TGCGCCAGCAGCCAAGAAAGTGGGCTTCACACGCAAGAGACCCAGTACTTC.

The gene calls are TRBV13 and TRBJ1-1, with D maybe TRBD1 (5 bases). CDR1 PRHDT and CDR2 FYEKMQ come from the germline V gene (reference sequence). This CDR3 comprises 13 residues. V dropped 6 bases and J dropped 3 bases, with 11 bases sitting between them. CDR3 loop: CASRMMGDTEAFF. CDR3 sequence (DNA): TGTGCCAGCAGGATGATGGGGGACACTGAAGCTTTCTTT.